The 13 T cell receptor beta chains below were found in one sample sequenced in a study of T cells in Graves' hyperthyroidism and ophthalmopathy. RNA transcripts served as the template for amplifying TCR beta CDR3 regions. The HTBI primer set was used in a first-round RT-PCR of the TCR CDR3. TCRdb recomputed calls from the multiplex PCR reads with MiXCR, one row per CDR3 protein. In the table there are around 350,000 distinct CDR3 sequences, 19% of which are singletons. Source material: blood. These receptors were obtained from a woman under 30 with Graves' hyperthyroidism.

The chain has TRBV12-3 or TRBV12-4 and TRBJ1-2; 7 positions match TRBD1. The V segment lost 6 bases and the J segment 4 bases; nucleotides outside the gene matches: 5. The CDR3 extends over 13 amino acids. The CDR3 DNA follows: TGTGCCAGCAGAGACAGGGTCGGCTATGGCTACACCTTC. It is translated as CASRDRVGYGYTF.

In its sample, this clonotype was seen many times. The chain links TRBV25-1 to TRBJ2-7; 9 bases line up with TRBD2. Unmatched junction bases numbered 11, after V lost 3 bases and J lost 2 bases. The CDR3 sequence is 17 residues long. CDR1 and CDR2 from the germline V gene are MGHDK and SYGVNS. The CDR3 is CASSDPSSGVRAYEQYF. Here the CDR3 DNA reads TGTGCCAGCAGTGATCCCTCTAGCGGGGTTCGAGCCTACGAGCAGTACTTC.

On this clonotype: Being one base from a much bigger clone, this may be a read error. The J gene is TRBJ1-5, the V gene TRBV27; D possibly corresponds to TRBD1 (6 bases). CDR3 length: 16 residues. CDR1 is MNHEY and CDR2 is SMNVEV in the germline V gene (reference sequence). CDR3 in DNA: TGTGCCAGCAGTGTATCCGTCGGGGGCAGCAATCAGCCCCAGCATTTT. Its translation is CASSVSVGGSNQPQHF.

To note about this clonotype: The junction differs from germline at one of its ends, possibly a read error. V and J are TRBV6-1 and TRBJ1-1; possible D gene TRBD1, 5 bases. CDR1 and CDR2 from the germline V gene are MNHNS and SASEGT. The CDR3 length is 13 residues. The CDR3 region is CASRHETDTDAFF. The CDR3 DNA is TGTGCCAGCAGGCATGAGACAGACACTGATGCTTTCTTT.

The chain employs TRBV29-1 and TRBJ2-5, with D unresolved. Germline V CDR1 and CDR2: SQVTM, ANQGSEA. The V end lost 8 bases, the J end lost 4 bases, and 17 bases lay between the germline ends. The CDR3 is 13 residues long. The CDR3 here is CSMGRQTGETQYF. CDR3 nucleotide sequence: TGCAGCATGGGTCGGCAAACGGGAGAGACCCAGTACTTC.

V is TRBV12-3 or TRBV12-4 and J is TRBJ1-6; 11 nucleotides agree with TRBD1. The V segment lost 5 bases and the J segment 8 bases; nucleotides outside the gene matches: 8. CDR3 length: 16 residues. The CDR3 DNA reads TGTGCCAGCAGTCCCGAGGACAGGGGGCTTTATTCACCCCTCCACTTT. Its translation is CASSPEDRGLYSPLHF.

V and J are TRBV20-1 and TRBJ2-7, with D possibly TRBD1 on 5 matching bases. Trimming stripped 1 base from V and 10 bases from J, with 17 bases between. This CDR3 is 13 amino acids long. In germline, CDR1 is DFQATT, CDR2 SNEGSKA (reference sequence). CDR3 residues: CSARGVLRQGQYF. Written as DNA, the CDR3 is TGCAGTGCTAGAGGAGTCCTAAGGCAGGGTCAGTACTTC.

The table lists this clonotype with a few counts. The chain links TRBV6-1 to TRBJ2-7, with D unresolved. Trimming took off 5 bases at V and 2 bases at J, with 10 bases between the two ends. The CDR3 is 13 amino acids. The V gene's germline CDR1 is MNHNS and CDR2 SASEGT. The CDR3 coding sequence is TGTGCCAGCAGTCCCGACTTTACCTACGAGCAGTACTTC. Its translation is CASSPDFTYEQYF.

V gene TRBV20-1 combines with J gene TRBJ1-6; D possibly corresponds to TRBD1 (5 bases). CDR1 and CDR2 from the germline V gene are DFQATT and SNEGSKA (reference sequence). Between the trimmed V and J ends, which lost 6 bases and 7 bases, there was a span of 16 bases. This CDR3 comprises 14 residues. In DNA form, the CDR3 reads TGCAGTGCCTTTACGGCAGGGATGAATTCACCCCTCCACTTT. Translated, it gives CSAFTAGMNSPLHF.

This clonotype has a count of ten or more. The chain carries TRBV12-3 or TRBV12-4 and TRBJ1-2; a possible D gene is TRBD1 (6 bases). The CDR3 loop spans 16 amino acids. Trimming shortened V by 6 bases and J by 0 bases, and 17 bases separated the two germline ends. CDR3 nucleotides: TGTGCCAGCAGCCCGTCGAGGACAGCCACTAACTATGGCTACACCTTC. Amino acids: CASSPSRTATNYGYTF.

Many counts were recorded for this clonotype. The junction shows a germline mismatch at one end, possibly a read error. The V call is TRBV19, the J call TRBJ1-2; perhaps TRBD1 as D (6 bases). CDR1 is LNHDA and CDR2 is SQIVND in the germline V gene (reference sequence). The CDR3 totals 13 residues. In nucleotides, the CDR3 is TGTGCCAGTAGGAGGGGGATTAACTATGGTTACACCTTC. Its translation: CASRRGINYGYTF.

This clonotype was seen more than once but under ten times. The chain uses TRBV28 and TRBJ2-2, with 7 positions matching TRBD1. This CDR3 is built from 15 residues. From germline, CDR1 is MDHEN and CDR2 SYDVKM. V lost 4 bases and J lost 7; bases outside the gene matches: 9. CDR3 amino acids: CASSYSTGPGGELFF. The CDR3 nucleotides are TGTGCCAGCAGTTACTCGACAGGGCCCGGCGGGGAGCTGTTTTTT.

The J gene is TRBJ1-2, the V gene TRBV3-1; D is unclear. The germline CDR1 and CDR2 sequences are LGHDT and YNNKEL (reference sequence). The CDR3 consists of 13 residues. V was clipped by 0 bases and J by 5 bases, with 7 bases between them. The CDR3 is CASSQDDEYGYTF. In nucleotides, the CDR3 is TGTGCCAGCAGCCAAGATGACGAATATGGCTACACCTTC. The entire variable domain, with the rest obtained from reference TRBV3-1 and TRBJ1-2, is as follows: DTAVSQTPKYLVTQMGNDKSIKCEQNLGHDTMYWYKQDSKKFLKIMFSYNNKELIINETVPNRFSPKSPDKAHLNLHINSLELGDSAVYFCASSQDDEYGYTFGSGTRLTVV.